The table lists the clone carrying this T cell receptor beta chain with a count of one. These data come from a study of blood T cell repertoires in COVID-19. Looking at the study overall: Both acute and convalescent COVID-19 samples were obtained from the United States, Italy and Spain. From T cells, B-cell-depleted T cells, or PBMCs came the material, which was cDNA or gDNA.

As originally analysed: Estimates of nucleated cell counts were drawn from the amplification of reference gene primers. TCRdb's copy holds only in-frame clones and misses some; the assay was immunoSEQ multiplex PCR. Clone size and V and J calls were adopted from that table, with D and trimming inferred from the DNA. The table has hundreds of thousands of clones, more than 75% seen once. This CDR3 has 13 amino acids. Unmatched junction bases numbered 4, after V lost 7 bases and J lost 5 bases. In germline, CDR1 is SEHNR, CDR2 FQNEAQ (reference sequence). The sequence derives from a woman in her fifties or sixties with active or convalescent COVID-19. Source material: peripheral blood. The J gene is TRBJ2-2, the V gene TRBV7-9, with 7 bases matching TRBD1. This CDR3 is CASNTQGTGELFF. Written as DNA, the CDR3 is TGTGCCAGCAACACACAGGGGACCGGGGAGCTGTTTTTT. Looking up the rest from reference TRBV7-9 and TRBJ2-2 gives the full variable domain: DTGVSQNPRHKITKRGQNVTFRCDPISEHNRLYWYRQTLGQGPEFLTYFQNEAQLEKSRLLSDRFSAERPKGSFSTLEIQRTEQGDSAMYLCASNTQGTGELFFGEGSRLTVL.